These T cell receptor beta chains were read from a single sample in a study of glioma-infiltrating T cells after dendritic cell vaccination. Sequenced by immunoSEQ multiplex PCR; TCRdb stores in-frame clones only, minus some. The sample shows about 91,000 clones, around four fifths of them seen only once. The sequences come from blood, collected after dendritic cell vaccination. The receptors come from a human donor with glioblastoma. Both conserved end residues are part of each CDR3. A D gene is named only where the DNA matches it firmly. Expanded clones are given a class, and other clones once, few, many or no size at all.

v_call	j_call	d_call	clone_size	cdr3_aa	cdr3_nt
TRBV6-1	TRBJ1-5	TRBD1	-	CASSENRGSSNQPQHF	TGTGCCAGCAGTGAAAACAGGGGGTCGTCCAATCAGCCCCAGCATTTT
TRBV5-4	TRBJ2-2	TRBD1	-	CASGKTGPNTGELFF	TGTGCCAGCGGTAAGACAGGGCCGAACACCGGGGAGCTGTTTTTT
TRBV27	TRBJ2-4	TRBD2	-	CASSSLSAGANIQYF	TGTGCCAGCAGTTCCCTATCAGCGGGAGCCAACATTCAGTACTTC
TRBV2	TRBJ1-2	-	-	CASKGNLNYGYTF	TGTGCCAGCAAGGGGAACCTTAACTATGGCTACACCTTC
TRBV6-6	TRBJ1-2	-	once	CASSGRQNYGYTF	TGTGCCAGCAGTGGTCGACAGAACTATGGCTACACCTTC
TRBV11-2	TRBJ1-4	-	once	CASTQGLLPSTNEKLFF	TGTGCCAGCACACAGGGCTTACTACCTTCAACTAATGAAAAACTGTTTTTT
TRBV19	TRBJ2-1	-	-	CASGRAYNEQFF	TGTGCCAGTGGCAGGGCCTACAATGAGCAGTTCTTC
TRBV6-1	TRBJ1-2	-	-	CASSGGWDGYTF	TGTGCCAGCAGTGGAGGGTGGGATGGCTACACCTTC
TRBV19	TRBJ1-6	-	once	CASKWERLNSPLHF	TGTGCCAGTAAGTGGGAGAGGCTGAATTCACCCCTCCACTTT
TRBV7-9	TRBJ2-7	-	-	CASSLAFYYPYEQYF	TGTGCCAGCAGCTTAGCGTTTTACTACCCCTACGAGCAGTACTTC
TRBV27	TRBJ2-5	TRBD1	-	CASSSGQFSETQYF	TGTGCCAGCAGTTCGGGACAGTTCTCTGAGACCCAGTACTTC
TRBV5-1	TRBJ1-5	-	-	CASSLSDKDLQPQHF	TGCGCCAGCAGTCTTTCGGACAAAGATCTTCAGCCCCAGCATTTT
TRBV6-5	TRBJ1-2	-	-	CASRDQGFEGYTF	TGTGCCAGCAGGGATCAGGGGTTTGAAGGCTACACCTTC
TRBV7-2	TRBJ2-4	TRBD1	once	CASSLDRGGTKNIQYF	TGTGCCAGCAGCCTGGACAGGGGTGGGACCAAAAACATTCAGTACTTC
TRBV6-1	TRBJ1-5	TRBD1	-	CASRGTGVNNQPQHF	TGTGCCAGCAGGGGGACAGGGGTTAACAATCAGCCCCAGCATTTT
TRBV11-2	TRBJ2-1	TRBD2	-	CASSPNRGYVGGPSHEQFF	TGTGCCAGCAGCCCGAATCGGGGGTATGTGGGAGGGCCTAGCCATGAGCAGTTCTTC
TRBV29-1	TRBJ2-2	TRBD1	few	CSVEDRGHGGELFF	TGCAGCGTTGAAGACAGGGGGCACGGCGGGGAGCTGTTTTTT
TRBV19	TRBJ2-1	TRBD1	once	CASSDGQGAYNEQFF	TGTGCCAGTAGCGACGGACAGGGAGCCTACAATGAGCAGTTCTTC
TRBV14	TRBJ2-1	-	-	CASSQEWREQFF	TGTGCCAGCAGCCAAGAATGGCGGGAGCAGTTCTTC
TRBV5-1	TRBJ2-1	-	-	CASSLESLSYNEQFF	TGCGCCAGCAGCTTGGAGAGTCTCTCCTACAATGAGCAGTTCTTC
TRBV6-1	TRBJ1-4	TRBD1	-	CASSEEGSGTGRVKLFF	TGTGCCAGCAGTGAAGAGGGGTCCGGGACAGGGAGGGTAAAACTGTTTTTT
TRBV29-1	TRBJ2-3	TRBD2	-	CSARAGGRTDTQYF	TGCAGCGCGCGGGCGGGAGGTAGGACAGATACGCAGTATTTT
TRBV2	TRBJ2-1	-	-	CASSGERLEYNEQFF	TGTGCCAGCAGTGGAGAAAGGCTGGAGTACAATGAGCAGTTCTTC
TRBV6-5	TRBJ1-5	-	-	CASSYSQGRQPQHF	TGTGCCAGCAGTTACTCCCAGGGGAGACAGCCCCAGCATTTT
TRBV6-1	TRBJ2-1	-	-	CASSEGDSSYNEQFF	TGTGCCAGCAGTGAAGGCGACAGCTCCTACAATGAGCAGTTCTTC
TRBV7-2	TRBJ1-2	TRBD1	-	CASSSLRQGGGYTF	TGTGCCAGCAGCTCCCTCAGACAGGGCGGTGGCTACACCTTC
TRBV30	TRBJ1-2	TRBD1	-	CAWNRQGASRGYTF	TGTGCCTGGAACAGACAGGGGGCGTCGCGCGGCTACACCTTC
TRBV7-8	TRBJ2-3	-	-	CASSLGLLRALRNRTDTQYF	TGTGCCAGCAGCTTAGGTTTACTCCGAGCTCTGCGAAACCGCACAGATACGCAGTATTTT
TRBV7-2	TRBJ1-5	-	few	CASSLRQLNQPQHF	TGTGCCAGCAGCTTAAGACAGCTCAATCAGCCCCAGCATTTT
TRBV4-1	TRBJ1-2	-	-	CASSRDRSTGYGYTF	TGCGCCAGCAGCCGAGACAGGTCTACCGGCTATGGCTACACCTTC
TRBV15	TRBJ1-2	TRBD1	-	CATSREWGQGAREGSGYTF	TGTGCCACCAGCAGAGAATGGGGACAGGGGGCGCGGGAAGGATCTGGCTACACCTTC
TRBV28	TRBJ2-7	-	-	CASTTGTYEQYF	TGTGCCAGCACCACAGGTACCTACGAGCAGTACTTC
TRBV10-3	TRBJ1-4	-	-	CAISEWQFNEKLFF	TGTGCCATCAGTGAGTGGCAGTTTAATGAAAAACTGTTTTTT
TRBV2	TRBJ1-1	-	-	CAGREAVGATEAFF	TGTGCCGGCCGGGAGGCGGTCGGGGCCACTGAAGCTTTCTTT
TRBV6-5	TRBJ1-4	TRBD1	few	CASRGRTGNEKLFF	TGTGCCAGCAGAGGGAGGACAGGGAATGAAAAACTGTTTTTT
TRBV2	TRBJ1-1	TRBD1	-	CASSPDRGRTEAFF	TGTGCCAGCAGCCCGGACAGGGGGCGGACTGAAGCTTTCTTT
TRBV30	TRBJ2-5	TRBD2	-	CAWSASGLGETQYF	TGTGCCTGGAGTGCTAGCGGCCTGGGGGAGACCCAGTACTTC
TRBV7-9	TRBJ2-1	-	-	CASSLVRTPTYNEQFF	TGTGCCAGCAGCTTAGTTCGGACACCGACCTACAATGAGCAGTTCTTC
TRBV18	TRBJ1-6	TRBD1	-	CASSSRTGDNSPLHF	TGTGCCAGCTCATCGAGGACAGGGGATAATTCACCCCTCCACTTT
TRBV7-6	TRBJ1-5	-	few	CASSSTVSNQPQHF	TGTGCCAGCAGCTCTACAGTTAGCAATCAGCCCCAGCATTTT
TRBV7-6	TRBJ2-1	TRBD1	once	CASSLAGGQGTWQDEQFF	TGTGCCAGCAGCTTAGCGGGAGGACAGGGGACGTGGCAGGATGAGCAGTTCTTC
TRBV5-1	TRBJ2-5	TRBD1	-	CASSPGQGVQETQYF	TGCGCCAGCAGCCCCGGACAGGGGGTCCAAGAGACCCAGTACTTC
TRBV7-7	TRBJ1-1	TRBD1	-	CASSLGGPTGRVLYTEAFF	TGTGCCAGCAGCTTAGGAGGGCCGACAGGGCGGGTGTTGTACACTGAAGCTTTCTTT
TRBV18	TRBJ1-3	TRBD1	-	CASSPPWGQSSGNTIYF	TGTGCCAGCTCACCACCCTGGGGACAGAGCTCTGGAAACACCATATATTTT
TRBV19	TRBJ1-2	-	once	CASSIGERGYGYTF	TGTGCCAGTAGTATAGGGGAGCGGGGCTATGGCTACACCTTC
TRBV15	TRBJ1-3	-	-	CATRRQLSSGNTIYF	TGTGCCACCAGGCGACAGCTTAGCTCTGGAAACACCATATATTTT
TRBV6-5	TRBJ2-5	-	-	CASSYGETQYF	TGTGCCAGCAGTTACGGCGAGACCCAGTACTTC
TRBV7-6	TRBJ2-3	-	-	CASSHRRESTQYF	TGTGCCAGCAGTCACCGACGGGAGAGTACGCAGTATTTT
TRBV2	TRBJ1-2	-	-	CASSEREGGTGGYTF	TGTGCCAGCAGTGAACGGGAGGGGGGCACGGGGGGCTACACCTTC